The 12 T cell receptor beta chains below all came from one sample that was sequenced in a study of T cell repertoires in cytomegalovirus infection (dated by TCRdb to about 2019). This sample was sequenced with an Illumina HiSeq 1500. The public reads were run again by TCRdb, first through fastp at Q25 and then through MiXCR, and only productive beta chains were kept. Every distinct CDR3 protein forms one entry, paired with its most common genes and DNA. This sample has some 400,000 distinct CDR3 sequences in its table, and 31% of those were observed once. The ten largest clones take up approximately 13% of the sample. Material for sequencing was PBMCs. These receptors originate from a human donor in good health (CMV status not recorded). Some clones in this sample may be carry-over from other donors' samples.

This clonotype has more than one count but fewer than ten. The rearrangement joins TRBV2 to TRBJ1-6, with a possible D match to TRBD1 (5 bases). V lost 4 bases and J 8 bases, leaving 9 bases between the germline ends. This CDR3 is built from 13 residues. Germline-derived CDR1 and CDR2 are SNHLY and FYNNEI. CDR3 region: CASSVGGDSPLHF. DNA for the CDR3: TGTGCCAGCAGTGTTGGGGGAGATTCACCCCTCCACTTT.

V and J are TRBV18 and TRBJ1-2, with D hard to call. CDR3 length: 14 residues. CDR1 is KGHSH and CDR2 is LQKENI in the germline V gene. The V end lost 3 bases, the J end lost 2 bases, and 10 bases lay between the germline ends. The CDR3 bases are TGTGCCAGCTCACCTTATCCAGAAAACTATGGCTACACCTTC. This sequence encodes CASSPYPENYGYTF.

With regard to this clonotype: It may be a read error: a sequence one base away is much more abundant. No DNA is shown, since the ends of the CDR3 on it are uncertain; the CDR3 is the one TCRdb lists. CDR3 region: CVSSEGMKRTAYEQYFYEQYF. This sequence joins TRBV6-1 and TRBJ2-7. The CDR3 has 21 residues if both end residues are counted. CDR1 MNHNS and CDR2 SASEGT come from the germline V gene.

V is TRBV14 and J is TRBJ2-3, with 10 bases identical to TRBD2. This CDR3 has 18 residues. V shed 0 bases and J 2 bases; nucleotides not matched to a gene: 8. Germline values: CDR1 SGHDN, CDR2 FVKESK. In DNA form, the CDR3 reads TGTGCCAGCAGCCAAGATGCGAGAGCGGGGGGGACCACAGATACGCAGTATTTT. Translated: CASSQDARAGGTTDTQYF.

On this clonotype itself: A much larger clone differs by one base, so this may be a read error. The V and J genes are TRBV7-2 and TRBJ2-1; 10 positions match TRBD2. The CDR3 is 17 residues long. Germline assignment: CDR1 SGHTA and CDR2 FQGNSA. This CDR3 is CASSLRVAGGTYNGQFF. CDR3 sequence (DNA): TGTGCCAGCAGCTTAAGGGTAGCGGGGGGAACCTACAATGGGCAGTTCTTC.

This rearrangement joins TRBV28 to TRBJ1-2, with unresolved D. The germline gives CDR1 MDHEN, CDR2 SYDVKM. Trimming took 6 bases from V and 5 from J, leaving 7 bases between them. CDR3 length: 11 residues. The CDR3, as DNA: TGTGCCAGCAGGTGGCCTTATGGCTACACCTTC. Translating it yields CASRWPYGYTF.

This clonotype has a single count. A read error may explain this, as a much larger clone is one base away. This chain links TRBV12-3 or TRBV12-4 with TRBJ2-3; no definite D call. The CDR3 is 14 residues long. The CDR3 spells CASSLRANTDPQYF. CDR3 in DNA: TGTGCCAGCAGTTTACGAGCGAACACAGATCCGCAGTATTTT.

This clonotype showed up just a few times. The chain recombines TRBV12-5 with TRBJ2-1, with D tentatively TRBD1 or TRBD2 (6 bases each). The germline CDR1 and CDR2 sequences are LGHNT and FRNRAP. The CDR3 loop spans 17 amino acids. V lost 0 bases to trimming and J lost 4 bases, with 16 bases between them. The CDR3: CASGLVGGGGDYNEQFF. In nucleotides, the CDR3 is TGTGCTAGTGGTTTGGTAGGTGGAGGGGGAGATTACAATGAGCAGTTCTTC.

The V and J genes are TRBV12-3 or TRBV12-4 and TRBJ2-3; 8 nucleotides agree with TRBD2. With 1 base clipped from V and 2 bases from J, the junction kept 5 bases outside the gene matches. The CDR3 runs to 16 residues. The chain's CDR3 is CASSLGFSGDTDTQYF. The CDR3 region has the DNA TGTGCCAGCAGTTTAGGTTTTAGCGGGGACACAGATACGCAGTATTTT.

This rearrangement joins TRBV15 to TRBJ2-3; no definite D call. This CDR3 is 14 amino acids long. CDR1 and CDR2 (germline): LNHNV, YYDKDF (reference sequence). Trimming pared 5 bases from V and 4 bases from J, leaving 13 bases between. The CDR3 sequence: CATSQLWGPDTQYF. The CDR3 region has the DNA TGTGCCACCAGCCAGCTTTGGGGTCCAGATACGCAGTATTTT.

Many counts were recorded for this clonotype. V is TRBV7-2 and J is TRBJ2-5; D not certain. Germline V gene lookup returns CDR1 SGHTA and CDR2 FQGNSA. Trimming removed 5 bases at V and 1 base at J, with 8 bases between. The CDR3 is 13 residues long. The CDR3 reads CASSPRPQETQYF. The CDR3 nucleotides are TGTGCCAGCAGCCCACGGCCCCAAGAGACCCAGTACTTC.

The chain has TRBV6-6 and TRBJ2-4; 11 bases are a match to TRBD2. Trimming took 6 bases from V and 0 from J; bases not matched to a gene: 13. This CDR3 has 19 amino acids. From germline, CDR1 is MNHNY and CDR2 SVGAGI (reference sequence). The CDR3 reads CASSTGLAGGTLAKNIQYF. CDR3 in DNA: TGTGCCAGCAGCACCGGACTAGCGGGTGGAACACTAGCCAAAAACATTCAGTACTTC.